Reported below is one TCR beta chain. The CDR3 is 17 residues long. This sample is drawn from a study of technical replicates of blood from a handful of donors. Produced via immunoSEQ multiplex PCR; TCRdb's table is partial and in-frame only. The data contain 60,000 or so clones, 87% of them singletons. The chain recombines TRBV21-1 with TRBJ2-1; TRBD2, the table's D call, was not compared with the DNA. TRBV21-1 is a pseudogene locus. This sequence originates from a human donor in good health. Some clones in this sample may be carry-over from other donors' samples. Source material: PBMCs. CDR3 sequence (DNA): TGTGCCAGCAGCAAAAGAGGGGGACTAGCAGACTACAATGAGCAGTTCTTC. Residues: CASSKRGGLADYNEQFF.